The 17 T cell receptor beta chains below were found in one sample sequenced in a study of early T cells in non-severe SARS-CoV-2 infection. TCRdb reanalysed the 5' RACE reads using MiXCR and keeps one entry per CDR3 protein. The table has tens of thousands of distinct CDR3 sequences, about a tenth seen once; the top ten hold under 25%. Specimen: whole blood. All receptors come from an adult who was a healthcare worker with PCR-confirmed SARS-CoV-2 infection or an uninfected control (not recorded which).

The J gene is TRBJ1-6, the V gene TRBV18; D remains ambiguous. Germline V CDR1 and CDR2: KGHSH, LQKENI. V lost 4 bases to trimming and J lost 1 base, with 23 bases between them. The CDR3 extends over 20 amino acids. For the CDR3, the DNA is TGTGCCAGCTCACTTAATCTCGGACGTAGCCGTGGATCCTATAATTCACCCCTCCACTTT. Amino acid sequence: CASSLNLGRSRGSYNSPLHF.

The rearrangement links TRBV16 to TRBJ2-1; TRBD2 matches 7 bases. V lost 7 bases, J lost 7 bases, and 7 bases stayed unmatched. The CDR3 totals 13 residues. Germline V gives CDR1 KGHSY, CDR2 FQNENV. CDR3 coding DNA: TGTGCCAGCACTCCGGGGAGGGAGAATGAGCAGTTCTTC. Protein product: CASTPGRENEQFF.

In this sample, this clonotype turned up many times. V usage is TRBV6-5 and J usage is TRBJ2-3; perhaps TRBD1 as D (6 bases). Trimming took off 2 bases at V and 3 bases at J, with 15 bases between the two ends. CDR3 size: 16 residues. Per the germline V gene, CDR1 is MNHEY and CDR2 is SVGAGI. The CDR3 coding sequence is TGTGCCAGCAGTTACGGTGGAGCAGGGGCAACAGATACGCAGTATTTT. This gives the protein CASSYGGAGATDTQYF.

This clonotype was found a few times. The chain is built from TRBV27 and TRBJ1-1; D possibly corresponds to TRBD1 (6 bases). The V gene's germline CDR1 is MNHEY and CDR2 SMNVEV (reference sequence). V was cut by 2 bases and J by 6 bases, with 10 bases left in between. CDR3 size: 13 residues. DNA for the CDR3: TGTGCCAGCAGTTTAGGACAGTTGGCTGAAGCTTTCTTT. This sequence encodes CASSLGQLAEAFF.

There are many counts of this clonotype. The chain has TRBV4-2 and TRBJ2-5; 7 bases agree with TRBD2. CDR3 length: 14 amino acids. CDR1 LGHNA and CDR2 YNFKEQ come from the germline V gene. V lost 0 bases to trimming and J lost 9 bases; unmatched junction nucleotides: 7. This chain's CDR3 is CASSQDPAGNSQYF. As DNA, the CDR3 is TGTGCCAGCAGCCAAGATCCAGCGGGAAATTCCCAGTACTTC.

This clonotype was observed many times. This rearrangement joins TRBV12-3 or TRBV12-4 to TRBJ1-1; D is undetermined. V was shortened by 7 bases and J by 0 bases, with 15 bases between the two germline ends. There are 15 residues in the CDR3. In nucleotides, the CDR3 is TGTGCCAGCACCCGGTCCGGGCGGTTGAACACTGAAGCTTTCTTT. Translating it yields CASTRSGRLNTEAFF.

The rearrangement links TRBV9 to TRBJ1-4; 9 positions match TRBD1. Trimming cost V 5 bases and J 3 bases; bases outside gene matches: 5. Germline loops: CDR1 SGDLS, CDR2 YYNGEE. The CDR3 extends over 15 amino acids. The CDR3 DNA sequence: TGTGCCAGCAGTTTGGGACAGGGCGCTAATGAAAAACTGTTTTTT. The encoded protein is CASSLGQGANEKLFF.

This clonotype has a count of ten or more. The J gene is TRBJ2-7, the V gene TRBV18; D is possibly TRBD1 (5 bases). Per the germline V gene, CDR1 is KGHSH and CDR2 is LQKENI. V gave up 3 bases and J gave up 4 bases, with 19 bases separating them. This CDR3 has 16 amino acids. Here the CDR3 DNA reads TGTGCCAGCTCACCTTCCGACAGCCAATTTGCGTACGAGCAGTACTTC. Protein sequence: CASSPSDSQFAYEQYF.

There are a few counts of this clonotype. The CDR3 region is CAVGTVPYEQYF. CDR3 in DNA: TGTGCCGTCGGGACAGTCCCCTACGAGCAGTACTTC. The genes are TRBV12-3 or TRBV12-4 and TRBJ2-7; 7 bases map to TRBD1. The CDR3 contains 12 residues. J gave up 2 bases and V 11 bases, and 6 bases lay outside the gene matches.

In this sample, this clonotype turned up a few times. The genes are TRBV5-1 and TRBJ2-5; 10 bases agree with TRBD2. The V gene's germline CDR1 is SGHRS and CDR2 YFSETQ. The CDR3 loop spans 17 amino acids. The V segment lost 0 bases and the J segment 5 bases; nucleotides outside the gene matches: 10. Here the CDR3 reads CASSLGASGGKTETQYF. The CDR3 nucleotides read TGCGCCAGCAGCTTGGGGGCTAGCGGGGGCAAAACGGAGACCCAGTACTTC.

Many counts were recorded for this clonotype. The rearrangement uses TRBV5-6 and TRBJ2-7; 10 bases align to TRBD2. Germline CDR1 reads SGHDT; CDR2 reads YYEEEE. The CDR3 contains 16 residues. Trimming removed 4 bases from V and 0 bases from J; junction bases left unmatched: 7. The CDR3 protein is CASSPRLAGLSYEQYF. The CDR3 DNA follows: TGTGCCAGCAGCCCTAGACTAGCGGGCCTCTCCTACGAGCAGTACTTC. The complete variable domain, with remaining parts taken from reference TRBV5-6 and TRBJ2-7, reads DAGVTQSPTHLIKTRGQQVTLRCSPKSGHDTVSWYQQALGQGPQFIFQYYEEEERQRGNFPDRFSGHQFPNYSSELNVNALLLGDSALYLCASSPRLAGLSYEQYFGPGTRLTVT.

This clonotype turned up a few times. V gene TRBV30 combines with J gene TRBJ1-2; TRBD1 aligns across 9 bases. Germline V gives CDR1 GTSNPN, CDR2 SVGIG (reference sequence). V was clipped by 1 base and J by 4 bases; unmatched bases: 10. This CDR3 contains 16 residues. The CDR3 coding sequence is TGTGCCTGGAGTGGCAGCCAGGGACAGGGCTTCTATGGCTACACCTTC. This gives the protein CAWSGSQGQGFYGYTF.

This clonotype was observed many times. The rearrangement uses TRBV3-1 and TRBJ1-1, with D uncertain. This CDR3 has 12 residues. The germline V gene has CDR1 LGHDT and CDR2 YNNKEL (reference sequence). The germline V and J ends were trimmed by 2 bases and 6 bases, with 7 bases remaining between them. The CDR3 region has the DNA TGTGCCAGCAGCCAACCCCAGGCTGAAGCTTTCTTT. It codes for CASSQPQAEAFF.

This clonotype was picked up many times. The rearrangement uses TRBV3-1 and TRBJ1-1; 10 positions match TRBD1. The CDR3 is 15 amino acids. Germline lookup yields CDR1 LGHDT and CDR2 YNNKEL (reference sequence). J gave up 7 bases and V 4 bases, and 9 bases lay outside the gene matches. CDR3 in DNA: TGTGCCAGCAGCCGACAGGGGGCCCTGTTAGGTGAAGCTTTCTTT. Its protein is CASSRQGALLGEAFF.

The chain recombines TRBV12-3 or TRBV12-4 with TRBJ2-3, with D uncertain. V shed 3 bases and J shed 7 bases, with 8 bases lying between them. There are 12 residues in the CDR3. The CDR3 is CASSFIFHTQYF. CDR3 nucleotide sequence: TGTGCCAGCAGTTTCATATTCCATACGCAGTATTTT.

J is TRBJ2-1 and V is TRBV30; 10 bases align to TRBD2. Germline V gene data show CDR1 as GTSNPN and CDR2 as SVGIG (reference sequence). Trimming at V came to 3 bases and at J to 7 bases, leaving 18 bases not matched to a gene. This CDR3 has 18 residues. As DNA, the CDR3 is TGTGCCTGGAGGCCACTTGGGGCTAGCGGGGGAAGTTTAAATGAGCAGTTCTTC. Translated: CAWRPLGASGGSLNEQFF.

V and J are TRBV14 and TRBJ2-7, with 12 bases identical to TRBD2. J gave up 2 bases and V 4 bases, and 3 bases lay outside the gene matches. The germline gives CDR1 SGHDN, CDR2 FVKESK. The CDR3 is made up of 15 amino acids. DNA of the CDR3: TGTGCCAGCAGCCCCGGACTAGCGGGGACCTACGAGCAGTACTTC. The encoded protein is CASSPGLAGTYEQYF.